The source of this T cell receptor beta chain is a study of T cells in Graves' hyperthyroidism and ophthalmopathy. From RNA transcripts, TCR beta CDR3 regions were amplified. HTBI primers drove first-round RT-PCR of the TCR CDR3. TCRdb independently ran MiXCR on the multiplex PCR reads; one entry per CDR3 protein. In the table there are fewer than 400,000 distinct CDR3 sequences, around 17% of which are singletons. This CDR3 contains 14 residues. With 6 bases removed from V and 4 bases from J, the gap between germline ends came to 15 bases. The specimen sequenced was blood. This TCR was sampled from a man aged 25 to 40 with Graves' hyperthyroidism. V and J are TRBV12-3 or TRBV12-4 and TRBJ1-2; D is unclear. CDR3 loop: CASSSDPKTYGYTF. The CDR3 DNA reads TGTGCCAGCAGCTCGGACCCAAAGACCTATGGCTACACCTTC.